The 19 T cell receptor beta chains below all came from one sample that was sequenced in a study of T-cell memory formation after mild COVID-19. TCRdb re-called the 5' RACE reads through MiXCR, storing one row per CDR3 protein. The sample lists a few hundred thousand distinct CDR3 sequences, less than 20% occurring once. The specimen was PBMCs or a T cell subset sorted from them (not recorded which). Every receptor here comes from a young man who had mild COVID-19 (a few samples of this study predate the infection). Cell type and time point are not known.

The chain employs TRBV5-1 and TRBJ2-1, with D perhaps being TRBD1 or TRBD2 (6 bases each). Trimming shortened V by 4 bases and J by 4 bases, and 15 bases separated the two germline ends. The CDR3 is 15 residues long. Germline lookup yields CDR1 SGHRS and CDR2 YFSETQ. The CDR3 loop reads CASSRRTGAYNEQFF. DNA for the CDR3: TGCGCCAGCAGCCGCCGAACGGGGGCTTACAATGAGCAGTTCTTC.

The CDR3 region is CASSPDRGPDTQYF. For the CDR3, the DNA is TGCGCCAGCAGCCCGGACAGGGGGCCAGATACGCAGTATTTT. The rearrangement links TRBV5-1 to TRBJ2-3; 11 nucleotides align to TRBD1. V shed 4 bases and J 4 bases; nucleotides not matched to a gene: 2. The CDR3 loop spans 14 amino acids. Germline V gene sequence: CDR1 SGHRS, CDR2 YFSETQ. Full variable domain (remainder filled in from reference TRBV5-1 and TRBJ2-3): KAGVTQTPRYLIKTRGQQVTLSCSPISGHRSVSWYQQTPGQGLQFLFEYFSETQRNKGNFPGRFSGRQFSNSRSEMNVSTLELGDSALYLCASSPDRGPDTQYFGPGTRLTVL.

The CDR3, as DNA: TGTGCCAGCAGTTTTCCAGGGTCCTTCGGCGGCTACACCTTC. Residues: CASSFPGSFGGYTF. V usage is TRBV12-3 or TRBV12-4 and J usage is TRBJ1-2, with D possibly matching TRBD1 (5 bases). The CDR3 is 14 amino acids. Trimming pared 3 bases from V and 8 bases from J, leaving 16 bases between.

This clonotype was seen more than once but under ten times. The chain is built from TRBV4-2 and TRBJ1-5, with TRBD1 as a possible D gene (6 bases). Germline V gene sequence: CDR1 LGHNA, CDR2 YNFKEQ. This CDR3 region has 15 residues. Trimming pared 0 bases from V and 5 bases from J, leaving 11 bases between. CDR3 residues: CASSQDLNRDQPQHF. In DNA form, the CDR3 reads TGTGCCAGCAGCCAAGATCTAAACAGGGATCAGCCCCAGCATTTT.

This clonotype was observed a few times. This chain links TRBV5-4 with TRBJ2-5; 11 bases line up with TRBD2. The CDR3 is made up of 16 amino acids. V shed 4 bases, J shed 5 bases, and the junction held 10 bases outside the gene matches. Germline V gene sequence: CDR1 SGHNT, CDR2 YYREEE (reference sequence). This CDR3 reads CASSPGTSGSVETQYF. The CDR3 DNA reads TGTGCCAGCAGCCCGGGGACTAGCGGCTCGGTTGAGACCCAGTACTTC.

The table lists this clonotype with many counts. The chain employs TRBV6-4 and TRBJ2-3, with 8 bases lining up with TRBD1. The V segment lost 3 bases and the J segment 4 bases; nucleotides outside the gene matches: 6. Germline V gene sequence: CDR1 MRHNA, CDR2 SNTAGT. This CDR3 region has 15 residues. This CDR3 reads CASSEAGGAPDTQYF. The CDR3 DNA follows: TGTGCCAGCAGTGAAGCAGGGGGCGCCCCAGATACGCAGTATTTT.

V and J are TRBV5-1 and TRBJ2-3; 8 bases align to TRBD2. Germline lookup yields CDR1 SGHRS and CDR2 YFSETQ. The CDR3 runs 15 residues. With 4 bases clipped from V and 0 bases from J, the junction kept 4 bases outside the gene matches. The CDR3 nucleotides read TGCGCCAGCAGCGGCGAGCGGGGGAGCACAGATACGCAGTATTTT. Amino acid sequence: CASSGERGSTDTQYF.

Only a few counts were recorded for this clonotype. The V call is TRBV4-3, the J call TRBJ2-3, with D unresolved. Germline lookup yields CDR1 LGHNA and CDR2 YSLEER. V lost 0 bases to trimming and J lost 4 bases, with 5 bases between them. This CDR3 has 13 amino acids. CDR3 protein: CASSQDTADTQYF. The CDR3 nucleotides read TGCGCCAGCAGCCAAGACACGGCAGATACGCAGTATTTT.

This clonotype appeared a few times. This chain connects TRBV11-2 to TRBJ1-5, with D possibly matching TRBD1 (6 bases). V was pared by 6 bases and J by 4 bases, with 10 bases between. Germline assignment: CDR1 SGHAT and CDR2 FQNNGV. The CDR3 is 13 residues long. The CDR3 DNA sequence: TGTGCCAGCAGGGGGGCAGGGAATCAGCCCCAGCATTTT. Its translation is CASRGAGNQPQHF.

The V and J genes are TRBV5-1 and TRBJ1-1; D is unclear. This CDR3 contains 15 residues. V was shortened by 0 bases and J by 7 bases, with 16 bases between the two germline ends. The germline CDR1 and CDR2 sequences are SGHRS and YFSETQ. CDR3 in amino acids: CASSLEVPGFDEAFF. CDR3 bases: TGCGCCAGCAGCTTGGAGGTACCGGGGTTTGATGAAGCTTTCTTT.

This chain uses TRBV2 with TRBJ2-5; D uncertain. The length of the CDR3 is 13 residues. The germline V gene has CDR1 SNHLY and CDR2 FYNNEI. V was shortened by 3 bases and J by 5 bases, with 10 bases between the two germline ends. CDR3 in amino acids: CASSEGTFETQYF. The CDR3 DNA follows: TGTGCCAGCAGTGAGGGTACCTTTGAGACCCAGTACTTC.

V is TRBV5-1 and J is TRBJ1-3, with D uncertain. This CDR3 has 12 amino acids. CDR1 and CDR2 from the germline V gene are SGHRS and YFSETQ. The germline V and J ends were trimmed by 7 bases and 3 bases, with 8 bases remaining between them. CDR3 sequence (DNA): TGCGCCAGCCAGGAGAATGGAAACACCATATATTTT. As protein: CASQENGNTIYF.

The gene calls are TRBV5-1 and TRBJ1-3, with 7 bases aligning to TRBD1. V was pared by 0 bases and J by 0 bases, with 3 bases of the junction left unmatched. Germline values: CDR1 SGHRS, CDR2 YFSETQ. The CDR3 is 16 amino acids. The CDR3 spells CASSLVGTASGNTIYF. The DNA of the CDR3 is TGCGCCAGCAGCTTGGTAGGGACAGCCTCTGGAAACACCATATATTTT.

The V call is TRBV12-3 or TRBV12-4, the J call TRBJ1-2, with D perhaps TRBD1 (5 bases). V lost 6 bases, J lost 0 bases, and 20 bases lay in between. The CDR3 sequence is 17 residues long. CDR3 residues: CASSRNPGAGSNYGYTF. The CDR3 DNA reads as TGTGCCAGCAGCCGTAACCCGGGTGCAGGGTCTAACTATGGCTACACCTTC.

This clonotype has a handful of counts. This rearrangement joins TRBV7-9 to TRBJ2-7; D remains unclear. CDR1 and CDR2 from the germline V gene are SEHNR and FQNEAQ (reference sequence). Trimming took 1 base from V and 2 from J, leaving 3 bases between them. The CDR3 is made up of 12 amino acids. CDR3 DNA: TGTGCCAGCAGCTTAGTACCCTACGAGCAGTACGTC. Residues: CASSLVPYEQYV.

The rearrangement uses TRBV5-1 and TRBJ2-7; 10 nucleotides agree with TRBD1. There are 15 residues in the CDR3. The V and J ends lost 4 bases and 3 bases, in that order; junction bases with no gene match: 7. CDR1 is SGHRS and CDR2 is YFSETQ in the germline V gene. CDR3 DNA sequence: TGCGCCAGCAGCCTCCCCGGGACAGGGGTCTACGAGCAGTACTTC. The encoded protein is CASSLPGTGVYEQYF.

This clonotype was picked up many times. The V call is TRBV2, the J call TRBJ2-1; no clear D gene. Germline V gene sequence: CDR1 SNHLY, CDR2 FYNNEI. Between the trimmed V and J ends, which lost 7 bases and 5 bases, there was a span of 15 bases. There are 14 residues in the CDR3. In DNA form, the CDR3 reads TGTGCCAGCATTTCCGTAGACCTTGACAATGAGCAGTTCTTC. Its protein product is CASISVDLDNEQFF.

This clonotype has just a few counts. The V call is TRBV5-1, the J call TRBJ1-2, with 8 nucleotides matching TRBD1. The J segment lost 13 bases and the V segment lost 4 bases, leaving 18 bases of the junction unmatched. The CDR3 sequence is 15 residues long. Germline V gene lookup returns CDR1 SGHRS and CDR2 YFSETQ. CDR3 sequence (DNA): TGCGCCAGCAGCCCCGCACCCGGACAGGGCTCGGGTCTCACCTTC. Its protein is CASSPAPGQGSGLTF.

The chain links TRBV10-3 to TRBJ1-5; D perhaps matches TRBD1 (5 bases). The V gene lost 6 bases and the J gene lost 4 bases, with 13 bases spanning the gap. Germline assignment: CDR1 ENHRY and CDR2 SYGVKD. The CDR3 sequence is 14 residues long. CDR3 sequence: CAIRGDADNQPQHF. The CDR3, as DNA: TGTGCCATCAGGGGGGACGCCGATAATCAGCCCCAGCATTTT.